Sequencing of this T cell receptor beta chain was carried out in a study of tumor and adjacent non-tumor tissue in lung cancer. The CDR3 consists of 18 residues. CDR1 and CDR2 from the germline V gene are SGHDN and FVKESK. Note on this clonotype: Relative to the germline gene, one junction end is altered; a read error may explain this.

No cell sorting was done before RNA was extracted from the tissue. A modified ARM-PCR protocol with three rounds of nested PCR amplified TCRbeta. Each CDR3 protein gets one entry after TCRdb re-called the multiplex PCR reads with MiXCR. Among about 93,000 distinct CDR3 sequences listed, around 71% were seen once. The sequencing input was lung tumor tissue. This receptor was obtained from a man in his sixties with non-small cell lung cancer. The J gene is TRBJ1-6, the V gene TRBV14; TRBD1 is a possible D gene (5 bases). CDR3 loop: CASSYRPGPRAYNLPLHF. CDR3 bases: TGTGCCAGCAGCTACAGACCGGGACCCCGAGCCTATAATTTACCCCTCCACTTT. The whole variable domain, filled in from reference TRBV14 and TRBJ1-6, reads EAGVTQFPSHSVIEKGQTVTLRCDPISGHDNLYWYRRVMGKEIKFLLHFVKESKQDESGMPNNRFLAERTGGTYSTLKVQPAELEDSGVYFCASSYRPGPRAYNLPLHFGNGTRLTVT.